The sequence of this T cell receptor (beta chain) was determined in a study of blood T cells in healthy people across ages (dated by TCRdb to between 2015 and 2017). General notes on the study: In model experiments, template switching captured roughly one uniquely barcoded TCR beta cDNA molecule for every two T cells. To track age-related changes in TCR beta repertoire diversity, the study relied on deep sequencing normalized with unique cDNA molecular identifiers. Donors were grouped into four age groups: young (average 16 years), middle-aged (roughly 37), aged (62) and long-lived (approximately 81). To avoid experimental bias, donors of different ages were randomly spread across the sequencing lanes. The study analyzed two additional independent replicas of 1 million unique cDNA reads from the same blood draw for two donors, one aged 18 to 30 and one aged 80 or older. The research as a whole found: Bulk unsorted PBMC profiling prevented conclusive comparison of naive and antigen-experienced compartments. Total diversity estimates from one million sequenced T cells were considered lower bounds and underestimates. Observed TCR beta diversity correlated strongly with the percentage of naive T cells measured by flow cytometry. Donor CMV infection status was unknown, potentially confounding age-related changes in expanded clonotypes. Compared with the aged group, the long-lived group had more naive CD4+ T cells, fewer expanded clones and increased TCR diversity, suggesting age selection. As age increased, observed TCR beta diversity per million T cells dropped in a roughly linear way, and a significant reduction was already evident by age 40.

The method behind the library was 5' RACE. The run used an Illumina HiSeq 2500. A second PCR of 7 to 11 cycles was run with a J-beta primer mix and a sample-barcoded 5' primer. A unique molecular identifier was introduced onto each TCR beta cDNA molecule by a template-switch 5' adaptor carrying 12 random nucleotides. At least 2.5 million CDR3-containing paired-end reads were obtained from each sample. First-strand cDNA was synthesized from all RNA with the Mint cDNA synthesis kit, primed by a TRBC-specific oligonucleotide. After uracil-DNA glycosylase treatment, a first 18-cycle PCR used universal primers M1SS and BC2_uni_R on all cDNA. Turning to the authors' computational methods: Normalization of each sample was performed by random selection of 1 million high-quality reads, each carrying a distinct molecular identifier. Instead of being binned into consensus sequences, reads with shared molecular identifiers were discarded. MiTCR, run with a Q25 quality threshold and the strictest error-elimination algorithm, handled CDR3 identification, clonotype clustering and error correction. Lower-bound total TCR beta diversity was estimated with a nonparametric unseen species model using Euler transformation. TCRdb ran its own pipeline on the public reads, namely fastp trimming at Q25 and MiXCR clone calling, and kept in-frame beta chains. Rows are combined by CDR3 protein, so each entry shows the most common genes and DNA. The V and J calls were determined by TCRdb, not by the authors. A total of just over 1 million distinct CDR3 sequences appear in this sample, under 45% of them only once. Approximately 17% of the sample is held by the ten biggest clonotypes.

The 39 donors, aged roughly 6 to 95 years, were systemically healthy Caucasian individuals from Russia. Ten milliliters of peripheral blood were drawn from each donor into EDTA-treated Vacutainer tubes. PBMCs were isolated by Ficoll-Paque density-gradient centrifugation, with at least 6 million obtained per sample. Total RNA, at least 5 micrograms per sample, was extracted from PBMCs with Trizol reagent. The percentages of naive CD45RAhigh/CD27high T cells were determined by flow cytometry on a PBMC aliquot from every donor. A note on this clonotype: Its binding antigen is unknown. There are no base qualities to consult, and no much larger clone falls within one base.

From a lookup of the germline V gene, CDR1 and CDR2 are MNHNS and SASEGT. Reading from cysteine to phenylalanine, the CDR3 counts 16 amino acids. Just the 48-base CDR3 DNA is kept, in frame starting at base 1. The rearranged chain carries TRBV6-1 and TRBJ2-7; 5 matching bases give a weak D call of TRBD1. Matching the DNA end better, TRBJ2-5 makes the J call doubtful. The sequence was collected from an older woman in good health. Sample: blood. The CDR3 reads as follows: CASSEVGDSPVVTQYF. The nucleotide sequence is TGTGCCAGCAGTGAAGTTGGTGACAGCCCTGTTGTGACCCAGTACTTC.